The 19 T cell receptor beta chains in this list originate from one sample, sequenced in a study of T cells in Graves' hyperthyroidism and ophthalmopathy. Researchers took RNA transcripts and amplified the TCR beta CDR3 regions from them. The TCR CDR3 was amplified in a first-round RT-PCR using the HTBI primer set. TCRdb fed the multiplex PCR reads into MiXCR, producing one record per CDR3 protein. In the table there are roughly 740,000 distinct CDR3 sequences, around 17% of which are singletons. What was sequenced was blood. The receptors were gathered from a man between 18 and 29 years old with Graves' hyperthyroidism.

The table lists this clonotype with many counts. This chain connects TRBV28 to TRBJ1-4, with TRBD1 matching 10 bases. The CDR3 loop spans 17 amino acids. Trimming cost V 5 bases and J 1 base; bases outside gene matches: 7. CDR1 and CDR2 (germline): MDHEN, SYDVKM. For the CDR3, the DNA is TGTGCCAGCAGTACCGGGACAGGGGTAGGAACTAATGAAAAACTGTTTTTT. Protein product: CASSTGTGVGTNEKLFF. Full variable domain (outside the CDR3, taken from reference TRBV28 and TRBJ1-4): DVKVTQSSRYLVKRTGEKVFLECVQDMDHENMFWYRQDPGLGLRLIYFSYDVKMKEKGDIPEGYSVSREKKERFSLILESASTNQTSMYLCASSTGTGVGTNEKLFFGSGTQLSVL.

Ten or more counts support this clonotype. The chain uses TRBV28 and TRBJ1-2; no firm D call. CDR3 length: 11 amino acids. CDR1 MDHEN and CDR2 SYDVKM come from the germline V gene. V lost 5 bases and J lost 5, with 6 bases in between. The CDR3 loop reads CASSPEYGYTF. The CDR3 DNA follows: TGTGCCAGCAGTCCTGAATATGGCTACACCTTC.

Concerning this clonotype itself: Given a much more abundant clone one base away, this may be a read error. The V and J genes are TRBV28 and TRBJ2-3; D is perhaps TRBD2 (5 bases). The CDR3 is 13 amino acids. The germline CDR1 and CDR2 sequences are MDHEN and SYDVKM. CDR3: CVSGPGVGDTQYF. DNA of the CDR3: TGTGTCAGCGGCCCCGGAGTTGGAGATACGCAGTATTTT.

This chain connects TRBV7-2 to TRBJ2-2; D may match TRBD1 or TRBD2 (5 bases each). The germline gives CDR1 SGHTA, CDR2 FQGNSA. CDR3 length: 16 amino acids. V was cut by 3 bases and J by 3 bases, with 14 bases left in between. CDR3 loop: CASSLVSGSHTGELFF. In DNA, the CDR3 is TGTGCCAGCAGCTTGGTATCAGGGAGTCACACCGGGGAGCTGTTTTTT.

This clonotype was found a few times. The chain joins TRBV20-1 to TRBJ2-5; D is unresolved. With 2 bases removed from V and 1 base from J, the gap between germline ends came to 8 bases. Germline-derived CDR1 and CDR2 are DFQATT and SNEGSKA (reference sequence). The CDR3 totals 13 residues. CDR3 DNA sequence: TGCAGTGCTAGAACGGCCATCCAAGAGACCCAGTACTTC. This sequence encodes CSARTAIQETQYF.

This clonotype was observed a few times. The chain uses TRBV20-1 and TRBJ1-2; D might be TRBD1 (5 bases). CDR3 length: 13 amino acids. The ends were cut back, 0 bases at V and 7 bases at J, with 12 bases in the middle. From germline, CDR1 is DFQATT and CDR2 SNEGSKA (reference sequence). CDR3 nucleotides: TGCAGTGCTAGAGATCCAGGGTGGGTTGGCTACACCTTC. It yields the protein CSARDPGWVGYTF.

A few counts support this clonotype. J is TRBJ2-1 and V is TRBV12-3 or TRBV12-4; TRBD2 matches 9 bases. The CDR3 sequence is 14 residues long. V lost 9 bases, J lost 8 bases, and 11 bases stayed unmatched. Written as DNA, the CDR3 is TGTGCCAGGCTAGGCGGGAGGGCCGACGATGAGCAGTTCTTC. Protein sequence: CARLGGRADDEQFF.

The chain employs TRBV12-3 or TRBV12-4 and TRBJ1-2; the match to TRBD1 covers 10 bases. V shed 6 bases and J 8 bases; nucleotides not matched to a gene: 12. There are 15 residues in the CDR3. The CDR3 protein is CASSLTTGGAGGYTF. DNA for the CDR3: TGTGCCAGCAGCTTGACGACAGGGGGCGCTGGGGGCTACACCTTC.

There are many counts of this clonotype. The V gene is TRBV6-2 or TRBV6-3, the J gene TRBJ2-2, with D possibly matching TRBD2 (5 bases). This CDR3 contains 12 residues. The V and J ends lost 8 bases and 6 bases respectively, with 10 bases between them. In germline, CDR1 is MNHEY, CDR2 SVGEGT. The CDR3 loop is CASGPSPGELFF. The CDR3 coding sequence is TGTGCCAGCGGGCCTAGCCCCGGGGAGCTGTTTTTT.

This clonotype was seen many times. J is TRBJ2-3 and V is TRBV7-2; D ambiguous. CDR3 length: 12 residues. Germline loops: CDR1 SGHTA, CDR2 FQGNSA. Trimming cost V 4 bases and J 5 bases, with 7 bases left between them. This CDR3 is CASSSLLDTQYF. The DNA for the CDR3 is TGTGCCAGCAGCTCGTTGTTAGATACGCAGTATTTT.

In DNA form, the CDR3 reads TGTGCCAGTCGAGGTGGGGGGAGGGCCTACAATGAGCAGTTCTTC. Amino acids: CASRGGGRAYNEQFF. This chain connects TRBV6-2 or TRBV6-3 to TRBJ2-1, with 7 nucleotides matching TRBD2. Trimming cost V 9 bases and J 2 bases; bases outside gene matches: 10. Per germline, CDR1 MNHEY and CDR2 SVGEGT. The CDR3 covers 15 residues.

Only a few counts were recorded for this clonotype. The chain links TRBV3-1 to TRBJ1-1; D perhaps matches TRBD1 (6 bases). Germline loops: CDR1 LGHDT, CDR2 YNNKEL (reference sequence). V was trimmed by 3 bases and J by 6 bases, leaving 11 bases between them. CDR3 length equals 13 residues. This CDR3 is CASSHRDRSEAFF. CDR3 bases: TGTGCCAGCAGCCATCGTGACAGGTCTGAAGCTTTCTTT. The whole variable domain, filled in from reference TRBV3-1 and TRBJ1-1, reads DTAVSQTPKYLVTQMGNDKSIKCEQNLGHDTMYWYKQDSKKFLKIMFSYNNKELIINETVPNRFSPKSPDKAHLNLHINSLELGDSAVYFCASSHRDRSEAFFGQGTRLTVV.

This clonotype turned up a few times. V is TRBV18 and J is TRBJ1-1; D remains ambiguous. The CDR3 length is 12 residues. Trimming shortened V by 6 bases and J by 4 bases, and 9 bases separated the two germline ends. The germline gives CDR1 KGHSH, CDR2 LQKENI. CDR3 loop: CASSLDATEAFF. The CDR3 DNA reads TGTGCCAGCTCGCTTGATGCCACTGAAGCTTTCTTT. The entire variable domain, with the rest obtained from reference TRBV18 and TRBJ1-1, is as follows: NAGVMQNPRHLVRRRGQEARLRCSPMKGHSHVYWYRQLPEEGLKFMVYLQKENIIDESGMPKERFSAEFPKEGPSILRIQQVVRGDSAAYFCASSLDATEAFFGQGTRLTVV.

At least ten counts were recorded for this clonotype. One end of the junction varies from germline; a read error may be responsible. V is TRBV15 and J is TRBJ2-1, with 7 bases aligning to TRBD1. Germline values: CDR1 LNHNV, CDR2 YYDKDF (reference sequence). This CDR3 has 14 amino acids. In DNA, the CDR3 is TGTGCCACCAGCGGAGACAGGGTTTCGTATGAGCAGTTCTTC. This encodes CATSGDRVSYEQFF. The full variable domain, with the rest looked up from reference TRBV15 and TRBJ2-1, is DAMVIQNPRYQVTQFGKPVTLSCSQTLNHNVMYWYQQKSSQAPKLLFHYYDKDFNNEADTPDNFQSRRPNTSFCFLDIRSPGLGDTAMYLCATSGDRVSYEQFFGPGTRLTVL.

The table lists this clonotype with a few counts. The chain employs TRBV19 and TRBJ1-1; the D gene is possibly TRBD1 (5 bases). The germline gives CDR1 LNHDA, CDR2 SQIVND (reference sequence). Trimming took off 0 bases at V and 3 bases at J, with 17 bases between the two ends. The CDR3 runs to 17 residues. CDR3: CASSIDQRGARDTEAFF. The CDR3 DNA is TGTGCCAGTAGTATAGATCAACGAGGGGCCCGGGACACTGAAGCTTTCTTT.

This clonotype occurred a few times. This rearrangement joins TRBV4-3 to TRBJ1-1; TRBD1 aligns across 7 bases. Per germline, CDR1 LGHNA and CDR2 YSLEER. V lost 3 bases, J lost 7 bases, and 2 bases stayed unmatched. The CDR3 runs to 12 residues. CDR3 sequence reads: CASSQWDSEAFF. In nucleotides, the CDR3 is TGCGCCAGCAGCCAGTGGGACAGTGAAGCTTTCTTT.

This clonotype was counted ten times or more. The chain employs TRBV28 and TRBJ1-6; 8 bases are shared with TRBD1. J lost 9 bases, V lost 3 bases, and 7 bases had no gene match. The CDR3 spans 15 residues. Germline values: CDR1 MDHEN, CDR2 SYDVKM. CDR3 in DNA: TGTGCCAGCAGTTTCTTGGACAGGGACCTTTCACCCCTCCACTTT. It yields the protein CASSFLDRDLSPLHF.

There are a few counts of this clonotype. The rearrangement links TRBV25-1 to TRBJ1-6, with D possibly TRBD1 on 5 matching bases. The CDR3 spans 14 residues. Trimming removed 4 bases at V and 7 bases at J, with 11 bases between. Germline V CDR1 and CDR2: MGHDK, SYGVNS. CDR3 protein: CASSVTGGNSPLHF. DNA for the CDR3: TGTGCCAGCAGTGTTACGGGGGGAAATTCACCCCTCCACTTT.

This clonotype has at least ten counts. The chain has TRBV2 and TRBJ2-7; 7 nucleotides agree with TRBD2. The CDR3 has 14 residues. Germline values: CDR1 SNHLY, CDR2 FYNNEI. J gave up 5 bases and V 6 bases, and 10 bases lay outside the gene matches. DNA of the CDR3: TGTGCCAGCAGGGAAAGGGAGGGACGCAACGAGCAGTACTTC. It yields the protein CASREREGRNEQYF.